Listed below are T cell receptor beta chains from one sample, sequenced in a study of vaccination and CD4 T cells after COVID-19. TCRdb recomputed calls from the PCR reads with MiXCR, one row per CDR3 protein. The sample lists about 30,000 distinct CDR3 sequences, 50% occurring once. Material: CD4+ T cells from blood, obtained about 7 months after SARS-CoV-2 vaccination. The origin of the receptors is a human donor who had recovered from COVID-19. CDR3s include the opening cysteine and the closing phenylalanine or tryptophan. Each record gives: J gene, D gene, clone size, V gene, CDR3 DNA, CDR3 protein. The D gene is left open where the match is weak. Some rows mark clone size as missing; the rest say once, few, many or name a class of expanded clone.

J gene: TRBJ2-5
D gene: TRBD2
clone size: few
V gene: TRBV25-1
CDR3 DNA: TGTGCCAGCAGTGATAGCGGGAGGGCCCTCGGTGAGACCCAGTACTTC
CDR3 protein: CASSDSGRALGETQYF

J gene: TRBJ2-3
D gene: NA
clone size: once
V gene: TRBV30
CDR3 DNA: TGTGCCTGGAGTGCTCAGCGCACAGATACGCAGTATTTT
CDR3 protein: CAWSAQRTDTQYF

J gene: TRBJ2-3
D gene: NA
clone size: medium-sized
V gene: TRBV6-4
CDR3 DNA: TGTGCCAGCAGTGGGGACAGCACAGATACGCAGTATTTT
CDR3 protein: CASSGDSTDTQYF

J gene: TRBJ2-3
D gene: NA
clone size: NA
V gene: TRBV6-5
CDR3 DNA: TGTGCCAGCAGTACTCGGGCGACAGATACGCAGTATTTT
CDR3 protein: CASSTRATDTQYF

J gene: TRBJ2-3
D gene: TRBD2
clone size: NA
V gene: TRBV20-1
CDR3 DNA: TGCAGTGCTACCATAGCGGGAGCGACAGATACGCAGTATTTT
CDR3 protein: CSATIAGATDTQYF

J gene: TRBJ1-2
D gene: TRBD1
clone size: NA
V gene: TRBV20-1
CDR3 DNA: TGCAGTGTAAGGGACAGGGTGGATGGCTACACCTTC
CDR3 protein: CSVRDRVDGYTF

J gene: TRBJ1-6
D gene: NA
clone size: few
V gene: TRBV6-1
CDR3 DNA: TGTGCCAGCAGTGAGGGTCCGAGACTCCGGAGCCCACCCCTCCACTTT
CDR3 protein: CASSEGPRLRSPPLHF

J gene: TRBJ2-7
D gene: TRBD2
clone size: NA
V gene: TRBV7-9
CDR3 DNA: TGTGCCAGCAGCCGAACTGGGACTAGGGTGGTTACGCAGTACTTC
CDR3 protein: CASSRTGTRVVTQYF

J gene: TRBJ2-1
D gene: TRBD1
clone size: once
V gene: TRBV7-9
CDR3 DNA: TGTGCCAGCAGCTTTGGGACAGATGAGCAGTTCTTC
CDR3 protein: CASSFGTDEQFF

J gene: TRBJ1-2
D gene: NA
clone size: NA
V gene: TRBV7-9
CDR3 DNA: TGTGCCAGCAGCTTAGATGCAGGTGACTATGGCTACACCTTC
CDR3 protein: CASSLDAGDYGYTF

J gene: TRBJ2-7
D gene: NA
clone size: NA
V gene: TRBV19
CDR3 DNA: TGTGCCAGTAGTTTCCAGGGGGGGTCCGAGCAGTACTTC
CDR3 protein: CASSFQGGSEQYF

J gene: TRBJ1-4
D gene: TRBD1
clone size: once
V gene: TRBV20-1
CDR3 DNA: TGCAGTGCTAGCCGGTCCGGGACAGGGGCGGAAAAACTGTTTTTT
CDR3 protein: CSASRSGTGAEKLFF

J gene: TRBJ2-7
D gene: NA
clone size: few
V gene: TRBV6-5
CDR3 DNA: TGTGCCAGCAGTTACTCGGGTCGGGGTCTCTACGAGCAGTACTTC
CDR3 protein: CASSYSGRGLYEQYF

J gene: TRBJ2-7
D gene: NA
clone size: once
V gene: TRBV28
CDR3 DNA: TGTGCCAGCAGGGCTGGGACACGTGGATCCTACGAGCAGTACTTC
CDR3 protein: CASRAGTRGSYEQYF

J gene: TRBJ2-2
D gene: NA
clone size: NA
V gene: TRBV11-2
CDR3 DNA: TGTGCCAGCAGCCTGAACACCGGGGAGCTGTTTTTT
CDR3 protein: CASSLNTGELFF

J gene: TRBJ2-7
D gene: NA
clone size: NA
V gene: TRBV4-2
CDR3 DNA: TGTGCCAGCAGCCAAGATGGAGTATTGGGGGAGCAGTACTTC
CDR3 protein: CASSQDGVLGEQYF

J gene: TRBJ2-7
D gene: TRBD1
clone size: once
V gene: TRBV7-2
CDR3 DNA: TGTGCCACCACGGACAGGACCAGGGACGAGCAGTACTTC
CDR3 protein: CATTDRTRDEQYF

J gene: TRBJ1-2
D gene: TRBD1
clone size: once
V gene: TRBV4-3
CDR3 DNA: TGCGCCAGCAGCCGCGACAGGGGGGAGGATGGCTACACCTTC
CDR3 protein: CASSRDRGEDGYTF

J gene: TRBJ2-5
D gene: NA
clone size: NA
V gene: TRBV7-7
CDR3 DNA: TGTGCCAGCAGCTTGGCCCTAGAAGAGACCCAGTACTTC
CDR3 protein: CASSLALEETQYF

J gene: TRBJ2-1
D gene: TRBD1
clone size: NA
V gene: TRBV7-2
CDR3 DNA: TGTGCCAGCAGCTTAAATGTACAGGGGGATGAGCAGTTCTTC
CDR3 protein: CASSLNVQGDEQFF

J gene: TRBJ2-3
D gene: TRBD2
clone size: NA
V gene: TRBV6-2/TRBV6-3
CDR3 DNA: TGTGCCAGCAGTTATTACGCGGGAGGGACAGATACGCAGTATTTT
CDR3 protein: CASSYYAGGTDTQYF

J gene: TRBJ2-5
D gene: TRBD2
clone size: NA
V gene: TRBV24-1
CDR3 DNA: TGTGCCACCAGTCGCGGGAGCCCCCAGGAGACCCAGTACTTC
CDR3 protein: CATSRGSPQETQYF

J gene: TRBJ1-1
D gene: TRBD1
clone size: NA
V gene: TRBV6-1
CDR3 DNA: TGTGCCAGCAGTGAATTGAGACAGGGGGCGGCTTTCTTT
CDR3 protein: CASSELRQGAAFF

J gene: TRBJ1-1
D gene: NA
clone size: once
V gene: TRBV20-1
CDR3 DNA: TGCAGTGCCCGCCGGGAGTGGACTGAAGCTTTCTTT
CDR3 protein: CSARREWTEAFF

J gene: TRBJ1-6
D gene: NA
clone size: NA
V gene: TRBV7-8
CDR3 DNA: TGTGCCAGCAGCCGCTACACAGGGAGTCATTCACCCCTCCACTTT
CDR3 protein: CASSRYTGSHSPLHF

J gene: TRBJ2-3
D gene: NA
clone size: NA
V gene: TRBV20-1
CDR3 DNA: TGCAGTGCTAGAGATACGAGGAGACTCACAGATACGCAGTATTTT
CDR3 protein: CSARDTRRLTDTQYF

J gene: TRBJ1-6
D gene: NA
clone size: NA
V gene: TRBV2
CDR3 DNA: TGTGCCAGCCAATCGGTTAGGGAAGGTTCACCCCTCCACTTT
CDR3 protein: CASQSVREGSPLHF

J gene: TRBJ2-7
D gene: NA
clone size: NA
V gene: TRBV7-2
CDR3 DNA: TGTGCCAGCAGCTGGACAACGGCGTACGAGCAGTACTTC
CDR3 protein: CASSWTTAYEQYF

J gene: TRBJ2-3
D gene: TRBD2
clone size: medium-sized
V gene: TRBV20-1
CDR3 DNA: TGCAGTGCTAGAGATGGGCGGGAGTCGACAGATACGCAGTATTTT
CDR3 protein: CSARDGRESTDTQYF

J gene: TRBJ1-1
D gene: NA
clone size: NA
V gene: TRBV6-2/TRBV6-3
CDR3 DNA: TGTGCCAGCAGTTACTCTACGCAGAGGAACACTGAAGCTTTCTTT
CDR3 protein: CASSYSTQRNTEAFF

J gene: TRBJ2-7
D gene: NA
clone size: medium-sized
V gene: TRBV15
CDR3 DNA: TGTGCCACCAGCAGAGTTGGGCATGCCTACGAGCAGTACTTC
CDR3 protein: CATSRVGHAYEQYF

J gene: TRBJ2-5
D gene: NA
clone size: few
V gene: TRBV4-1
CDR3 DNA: TGCGCCAGCAGCCAACGATTCGGGGGAGTAGTGGAGACCCAGTACTTC
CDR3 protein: CASSQRFGGVVETQYF

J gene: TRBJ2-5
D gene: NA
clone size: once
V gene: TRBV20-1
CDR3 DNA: TGCAGTGCTAGGGTAGCGGAAACCCAAGAGACCCAGTACTTC
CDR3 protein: CSARVAETQETQYF

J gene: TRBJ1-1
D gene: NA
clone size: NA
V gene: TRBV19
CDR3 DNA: TGTGCCAGTAGTATAGGCGTGACAGGAAACACTGAAGCTTTCTTT
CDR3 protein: CASSIGVTGNTEAFF

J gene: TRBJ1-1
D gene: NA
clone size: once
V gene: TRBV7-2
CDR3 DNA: TGTGCCAGCAGCCTAAAAGGTCAGCTGAACACTGAAGCTTTCTTT
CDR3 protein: CASSLKGQLNTEAFF

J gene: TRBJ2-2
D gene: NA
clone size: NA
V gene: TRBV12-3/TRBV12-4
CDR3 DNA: TGTGCCAGCAGTTTAGGGAGGTTGGAGCTGTTTTTT
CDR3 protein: CASSLGRLELFF

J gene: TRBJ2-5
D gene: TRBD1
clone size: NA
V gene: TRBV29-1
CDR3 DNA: TGCAGCGTTCGACAGGGGGCCGAGACCCAGTACTTC
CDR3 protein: CSVRQGAETQYF

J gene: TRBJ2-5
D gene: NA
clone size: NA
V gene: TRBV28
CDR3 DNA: TGCGCCAGCAGTTTGATGGGTGGGGTCCAAGAGACCCAGTACTTC
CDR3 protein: CASSLMGGVQETQYF

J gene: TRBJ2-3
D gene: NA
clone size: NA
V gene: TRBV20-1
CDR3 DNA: TGCAGTGCTACCGGGACCACAACAGATACGCAGTATTTT
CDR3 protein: CSATGTTTDTQYF

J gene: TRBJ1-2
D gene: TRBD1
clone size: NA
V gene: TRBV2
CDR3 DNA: TGTGCCAGCAGGCCCTTGACAGGGGTTGAAGGCTACACCTTC
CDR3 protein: CASRPLTGVEGYTF

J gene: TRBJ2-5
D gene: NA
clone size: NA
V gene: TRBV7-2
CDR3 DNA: TGTGCCAGCCAACGAACAGAGGCCCAAGAGACCCAGTACTTC
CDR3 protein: CASQRTEAQETQYF

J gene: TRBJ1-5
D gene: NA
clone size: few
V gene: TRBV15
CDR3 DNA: TGTGCCACCAGCAGAGGGACAGTAAGCAATCAGCCCCAGCATTTT
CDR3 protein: CATSRGTVSNQPQHF

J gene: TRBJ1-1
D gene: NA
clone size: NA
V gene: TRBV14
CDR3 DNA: TGTGCCAGCAGCCAGGGGTTTGGAGCTTTCTTT
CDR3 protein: CASSQGFGAFF

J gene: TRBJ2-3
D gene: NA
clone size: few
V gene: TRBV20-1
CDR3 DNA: TGCAGTGCTGGGATCCGCACAGATACGCAGTATTTT
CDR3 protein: CSAGIRTDTQYF

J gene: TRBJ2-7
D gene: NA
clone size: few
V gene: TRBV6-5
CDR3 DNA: TGTGCCAGCAGTTACTCTATTCCCGGGATTCACTACGAGCAGTACTTC
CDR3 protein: CASSYSIPGIHYEQYF

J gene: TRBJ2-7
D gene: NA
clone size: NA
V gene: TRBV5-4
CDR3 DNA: TGTGCCAGCAGCTTGGATGGGAGTGTGTCCTACGAGCAGTACTTC
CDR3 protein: CASSLDGSVSYEQYF

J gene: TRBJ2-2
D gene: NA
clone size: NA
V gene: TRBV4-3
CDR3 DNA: TGCGCCAGCAGCCAAGGTGTTTGGGGCAAACGAAGGGCCGGGGAGCTGTTTTTT
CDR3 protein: CASSQGVWGKRRAGELFF

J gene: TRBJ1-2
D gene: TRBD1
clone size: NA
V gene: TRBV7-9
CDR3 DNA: TGTGCCAGCAGCTTAATTGGGCAGGGGGGAAAGTTCTATGGCTACACCTTC
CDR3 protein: CASSLIGQGGKFYGYTF

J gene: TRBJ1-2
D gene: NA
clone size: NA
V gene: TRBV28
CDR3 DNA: TGTGCCAGCAGGTATGCAGGGAAAAGCTACACCTTC
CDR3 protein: CASRYAGKSYTF

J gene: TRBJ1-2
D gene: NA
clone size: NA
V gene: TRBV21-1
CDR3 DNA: TGTGCCAGCAGCAAAGCGGACCCGGACAGGGTGAGGGGGGCCTATGGCTACACCTTC
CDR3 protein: CASSKADPDRVRGAYGYTF

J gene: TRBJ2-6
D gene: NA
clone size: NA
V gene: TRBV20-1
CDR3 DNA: TGCAGTGCTAGAGGACGGGACTTGTCTGGGGCCAACGTCCTGACTTTC
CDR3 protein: CSARGRDLSGANVLTF

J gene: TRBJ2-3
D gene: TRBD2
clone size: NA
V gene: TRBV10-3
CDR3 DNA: TGTGCCATCCAGCGTTTCCCCCTACAGACTAGCGGGGGCACAGATACGCAGTATTTT
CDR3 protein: CAIQRFPLQTSGGTDTQYF

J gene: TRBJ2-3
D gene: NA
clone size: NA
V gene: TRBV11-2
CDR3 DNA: TGTGCCAGCACCAAGAGGCCTGGGGCGGCAGATACGCAGTATTTT
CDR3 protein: CASTKRPGAADTQYF